Below are 32 T cell receptor beta chains sequenced from a single sample in a study of shared clonotypes between healthy human individuals. Method: immunoSEQ multiplex PCR; TCRdb's copy keeps in-frame clones and lacks some. The sample contains 450,000 to 600,000 clones, about four fifths of which appear only once. Input material: PBMCs. The source is a woman aged 40-49 years in good health. Some clones in this sample may be carry-over from other donors' samples.

The chain links TRBV6-6 to TRBJ2-1; weak D call: TRBD2 (6 bases). Trimming took 0 bases from V and 5 from J, leaving 11 bases between them. The length of the CDR3 is 15 residues. Germline lookup yields CDR1 MNHNY and CDR2 SVGAGI (reference sequence). CDR3 protein: CASSYSGTGNNEQFF. CDR3 coding DNA: TGTGCCAGCAGTTACTCCGGGACTGGAAACAATGAGCAGTTCTTC.

The V gene is TRBV18, the J gene TRBJ2-3, with 10 nucleotides matching TRBD2. This CDR3 contains 16 residues. Germline values: CDR1 KGHSH, CDR2 LQKENI. With V trimmed by 4 bases and J by 4 bases, 8 bases remained unmatched. The CDR3 loop is CASSRLTSGTADTQYF. CDR3 bases: TGTGCCAGCTCACGCCTCACTAGCGGGACGGCAGATACGCAGTATTTT.

This clone was counted between two and nine times. The chain has TRBV19 and TRBJ2-2; D is possibly TRBD2 (6 bases). This CDR3 spans 15 amino acids. V lost 9 bases and J lost 7, with 21 bases in between. CDR1 LNHDA and CDR2 SQIVND come from the germline V gene (reference sequence). CDR3 residues: CASELLGTGGGELFF. In nucleotides, the CDR3 is TGTGCCAGCGAGTTGCTCGGCACCGGGGGCGGGGAGCTGTTTTTT.

CDR3 protein: CASSVATGEYNEQFF. The DNA of the CDR3 is TGTGCCAGCAGCGTAGCTACAGGAGAATACAATGAGCAGTTCTTC. This sequence joins TRBV9 and TRBJ2-1; D possibly corresponds to TRBD1 (5 bases). V was clipped by 0 bases and J by 4 bases, with 11 bases between them. CDR1 is SGDLS, CDR2 YYNGEE, per germline. The CDR3 contains 15 residues.

This chain links TRBV5-1 with TRBJ2-3; TRBD1 might be the D (5 bases). The CDR3 length is 15 residues. Trimming removed 1 base at V and 6 bases at J, with 15 bases between. The germline V gene encodes CDR1 SGHRS and CDR2 YFSETQ. CDR3 in amino acids: CASSLSGLELDTQYF. CDR3 sequence (DNA): TGCGCCAGCAGCTTGTCAGGGCTAGAGTTGGATACGCAGTATTTT.

This chain joins TRBV7-3 and TRBJ2-6; D unclear. There are 15 residues in the CDR3. Germline CDR1 is SGHTA and CDR2 is FQGTGA. The germline V and J ends were trimmed by 3 bases and 0 bases, with 6 bases remaining between them. CDR3 protein: CASSFGNSGANVLTF. CDR3 in DNA: TGTGCCAGCAGCTTCGGAAACTCTGGGGCCAACGTCCTGACTTTC.

The rearrangement joins TRBV30 to TRBJ2-5; TRBD1 might be the D (6 bases). The DNA matches TRBJ2-7 better at its end, which makes the J call doubtful. The germline V gene has CDR1 GTSNPN and CDR2 SVGIG (reference sequence). The CDR3 extends over 12 amino acids. CDR3 residues: CAGAPGANEQYF. The CDR3 nucleotides read TGTGCCGGGGCGCCAGGGGCAAACGAGCAGTACTTC.

A remark on this clone: Additional DNA sequences in this sample encode the identical CDR3. The gene calls are TRBV28 and TRBJ1-5, with D unclear. Between the trimmed V and J ends, which lost 3 bases and 6 bases, there was a span of 6 bases. There are 12 residues in the CDR3. Germline assignment: CDR1 MDHEN and CDR2 SYDVKM. For the CDR3, the DNA is TGTGCCAGCAGTTTTGGCGGTCAGCCCCAGCATTTT. Amino acid sequence: CASSFGGQPQHF.

The genes are TRBV18 and TRBJ1-2, with D maybe TRBD1 (6 bases). V was cut by 8 bases and J by 8 bases, with 15 bases left in between. The germline V gene encodes CDR1 KGHSH and CDR2 LQKENI. The CDR3 is 12 amino acids. The CDR3 loop reads CASPQTGSGYTF. CDR3 DNA: TGTGCCAGCCCTCAAACAGGGTCGGGCTACACCTTC.

This clone was counted a single time. The rearrangement links TRBV7-2 to TRBJ1-2; 8 nucleotides align to TRBD1. The CDR3 covers 15 residues. Unmatched junction bases numbered 9, after V lost 5 bases and J lost 4 bases. Germline V gives CDR1 SGHTA, CDR2 FQGNSA. CDR3 in DNA: TGTGCCAGCAGCCTCCCAGGGCAGGGGGCCTATGGCTACACCTTC. This sequence encodes CASSLPGQGAYGYTF.

The V gene is TRBV6-1, the J gene TRBJ2-7; TRBD1 aligns across 9 bases. This CDR3 comprises 14 residues. Trimming removed 5 bases from V and 2 bases from J; junction bases left unmatched: 4. CDR1 is MNHNS and CDR2 is SASEGT in the germline V gene. Written as DNA, the CDR3 is TGTGCCAGCAGTACGGACAGGGGAACCTACGAGCAGTACTTC. It encodes CASSTDRGTYEQYF.

The V and J genes are TRBV28 and TRBJ1-1; 8 bases are a match to TRBD1. This CDR3 is 13 amino acids long. Germline CDR1 is MDHEN and CDR2 is SYDVKM. The V and J ends lost 6 bases and 1 base, in that order; junction bases with no gene match: 1. The CDR3 DNA reads TGTGCCAGCAGAACAGGGGGGAACACTGAAGCTTTCTTT. Encoded protein: CASRTGGNTEAFF.

This CDR3 is CASSQGGEYNEQFF. DNA for the CDR3: TGCGCCAGCAGCCAGGGTGGGGAATACAATGAGCAGTTCTTC. The chain recombines TRBV5-1 with TRBJ2-1, with D possibly being TRBD1 (5 bases). Germline CDR1 is SGHRS and CDR2 is YFSETQ. Trimming cost V 4 bases and J 4 bases, with 12 bases left between them. The CDR3 sequence is 14 residues long. The full variable domain, rest sourced from reference TRBV5-1 and TRBJ2-1, is KAGVTQTPRYLIKTRGQQVTLSCSPISGHRSVSWYQQTPGQGLQFLFEYFSETQRNKGNFPGRFSGRQFSNSRSEMNVSTLELGDSALYLCASSQGGEYNEQFFGPGTRLTVL.

This CDR3 reads CASSPPVLGDNEQFF. CDR3 DNA sequence: TGTGCCAGCAGTCCCCCAGTTCTGGGCGACAATGAGCAGTTCTTC. The J gene is TRBJ2-1, the V gene TRBV25-1; no firm D call. The CDR3 length is 15 residues. In germline, CDR1 is MGHDK, CDR2 SYGVNS. V shed 5 bases and J shed 5 bases, with 16 bases lying between them.

The rearrangement uses TRBV27 and TRBJ2-2; TRBD2 agrees at 15 bases. CDR1 and CDR2 from the germline V gene are MNHEY and SMNVEV (reference sequence). The CDR3 is 17 amino acids. J was trimmed by 4 bases and V by 9 bases; bases with no gene match: 9. CDR3 sequence: CASGLAGGPIITGELFF. The DNA of the CDR3 is TGTGCCAGTGGACTAGCGGGAGGGCCGATAATCACCGGGGAGCTGTTTTTT.

This chain links TRBV27 with TRBJ1-1; D unclear. This CDR3 contains 13 residues. V was pared by 4 bases and J by 12 bases, with 18 bases between. The V gene's germline CDR1 is MNHEY and CDR2 SMNVEV (reference sequence). The CDR3: CASSSPGRERSFF. CDR3 nucleotides: TGTGCCAGCAGTTCCCCCGGGAGGGAGCGATCTTTCTTT.

The rearrangement joins TRBV5-8 to TRBJ2-1, with TRBD2 as a possible D gene (6 bases). The CDR3 is 14 residues long. The ends were cut back, 4 bases at V and 9 bases at J, with 17 bases in the middle. Germline V gives CDR1 SGHTS, CDR2 YDEGEE. CDR3 bases: TGTGCCAGCAGCGGATGGGACTCCCCAGGTGAGCAGTTCTTC. It is translated as CASSGWDSPGEQFF.

This clone was observed once. Other DNA sequences within the sample encode an identical CDR3. The V call is TRBV5-4, the J call TRBJ1-2; D not certain. Germline-derived CDR1 and CDR2 are SGHNT and YYREEE (reference sequence). V dropped 4 bases and J dropped 0 bases, with 7 bases sitting between them. This CDR3 is built from 13 residues. The CDR3 DNA sequence: TGTGCCAGCAGCCCGGATGCTAACTATGGCTACACCTTC. The encoded protein is CASSPDANYGYTF.

The gene calls are TRBV6-4 and TRBJ2-2; a weak D match, TRBD2 (6 bases). This CDR3 has 14 amino acids. CDR1 and CDR2 (germline): MRHNA, SNTAGT. V was shortened by 2 bases and J by 8 bases, with 12 bases between the two germline ends. The CDR3: CASSDGGSSGELFF. In DNA form, the CDR3 reads TGTGCCAGCAGTGACGGGGGGTCTTCGGGGGAGCTGTTTTTT.

The genes are TRBV10-3 and TRBJ2-1; maybe TRBD1 (6 bases). Germline loops: CDR1 ENHRY, CDR2 SYGVKD. This CDR3 comprises 13 residues. Trimming took 2 bases from V and 4 from J, leaving 6 bases between them. As DNA, the CDR3 is TGTGCCATCAGTGAGGGACAGTACAATGAGCAGTTCTTC. Amino acid sequence: CAISEGQYNEQFF.

V gene TRBV6-5 combines with J gene TRBJ2-7; D unresolved. The CDR3 sequence is 15 residues long. The germline gives CDR1 MNHEY, CDR2 SVGAGI. Trimming stripped 0 bases from V and 3 bases from J, with 12 bases between. The CDR3 nucleotides read TGTGCCAGCAGTTACTCGGGCGAGCCGGACTACGAGCAGTACTTC. Translation: CASSYSGEPDYEQYF.

In regard to this clone: It differs at one base from a far larger clone, so likely a read error. Additional DNA sequences in this sample encode the identical CDR3. The chain links TRBV19 to TRBJ2-7, with TRBD2 matching 10 bases. The CDR3 sequence is 15 residues long. The germline CDR1 and CDR2 sequences are LNHDA and SQIVND (reference sequence). The CDR3 sequence: CASSMTSGSSYEQYF. The DNA for the CDR3 is TGTGCCAGTAGTATGACTAGCGGGTCCTCCTACGAGCAGTATTTC.

The chain couples TRBV11-2 to TRBJ1-2; TRBD1 might be the D (5 bases). This CDR3 contains 14 residues. Germline loops: CDR1 SGHAT, CDR2 FQNNGV. Trimming cost V 2 bases and J 7 bases, with 14 bases left between them. CDR3 DNA sequence: TGTGCCAGCAGCTTAAGCGGGGACCAGAGTGGCTACACCTTC. It codes for CASSLSGDQSGYTF.

The chain links TRBV9 to TRBJ2-1; D tentatively reads TRBD1 or TRBD2 (7 bases each). CDR1 and CDR2 from the germline V gene are SGDLS and YYNGEE. V lost 4 bases and J 0 bases, leaving 14 bases between the germline ends. CDR3 length: 16 amino acids. The CDR3 sequence: CASSQGGASSYNEQFF. The CDR3 nucleotides read TGTGCCAGCAGCCAGGGGGGGGCTAGCTCCTACAATGAGCAGTTCTTC.

The V call is TRBV19, the J call TRBJ1-5; 8 nucleotides align to TRBD1. Germline V gene sequence: CDR1 LNHDA, CDR2 SQIVND (reference sequence). The CDR3 has 15 residues. Losses at the gene ends were 4 bases for V and 5 bases for J; bases not matched to a gene: 7. This CDR3 reads CASSKPHRGDQPQHF. CDR3 nucleotides: TGTGCCAGTAGTAAGCCCCACAGGGGGGATCAGCCCCAGCATTTT.

This clone showed up just a few times. The chain employs TRBV28 and TRBJ2-3; 10 nucleotides line up with TRBD2. The length of the CDR3 is 14 residues. From germline, CDR1 is MDHEN and CDR2 SYDVKM. V shed 11 bases and J 3 bases; nucleotides not matched to a gene: 8. As DNA, the CDR3 is TGTGCCGGTAGCGGGAGGATTGGTACAGATACGCAGTATTTT. Translating it yields CAGSGRIGTDTQYF.

The chain recombines TRBV4-3 with TRBJ2-1, with TRBD2 matching 7 bases. Trimming at V came to 2 bases and at J to 0 bases, leaving 7 bases not matched to a gene. Germline CDR1 and CDR2: LGHNA and YSLEER. This CDR3 region has 17 residues. CDR3 sequence (DNA): TGCGCCAGCAGCCAACCGGGAGGCGGGAGCTCCTACAATGAGCAGTTCTTC. Its translation is CASSQPGGGSSYNEQFF.

The table lists this clone with a few counts. The rearrangement uses TRBV11-2 and TRBJ1-1, with D hard to call. The CDR3 has 13 residues. V lost 1 base, J lost 1 base, and 4 bases lay in between. Looked up from germline, CDR1 is SGHAT and CDR2 is FQNNGV. The DNA of the CDR3 is TGTGCCAGCAGCTTAGTTGAGAACACTGAAGCTTTCTTT. Its translation: CASSLVENTEAFF.

The chain has TRBV30 and TRBJ2-1, with 7 positions matching TRBD2. This CDR3 is 15 amino acids long. The junction had 3 bases not matched to a gene; V was cut back by 1 base and J by 0 bases. CDR1 and CDR2 from the germline V gene are GTSNPN and SVGIG (reference sequence). The CDR3 coding sequence is TGTGCCTGGAGTGAGCGGGGAAGCTCCTACAATGAGCAGTTCTTC. Its translation is CAWSERGSSYNEQFF.

This chain connects TRBV28 to TRBJ1-2; 7 nucleotides match TRBD1. Losses at the gene ends were 5 bases for V and 3 bases for J; bases not matched to a gene: 6. The germline gives CDR1 MDHEN, CDR2 SYDVKM. The CDR3 spans 14 residues. CDR3 amino acids: CASSTGTAHYGYTF. The CDR3 bases are TGTGCCAGCAGTACGGGGACAGCCCACTATGGCTACACCTTC.

This clone was seen only a few times. The rearrangement joins TRBV30 to TRBJ2-7, with a possible D match to TRBD2 (6 bases). Germline V lookup: CDR1 GTSNPN, CDR2 SVGIG (reference sequence). The CDR3 length is 16 residues. Between the trimmed V and J ends, which lost 3 bases and 6 bases, there was a span of 24 bases. The CDR3 loop reads CAWSAFPVSRGSEQYF. DNA for the CDR3: TGTGCCTGGAGCGCCTTCCCCGTCTCGCGGGGCAGCGAGCAGTACTTC.

In this sample, this clone turned up a few times. CDR3 loop: CASRLAGGTYEQYF. The CDR3 DNA reads as TGTGCCAGCCGTCTAGCGGGAGGGACTTACGAGCAGTACTTC. The V gene is TRBV6-5, the J gene TRBJ2-7; 12 bases fit TRBD2. From germline, CDR1 is MNHEY and CDR2 SVGAGI. The CDR3 is 14 residues long. V dropped 8 bases and J dropped 4; count of bases not matched to a gene: 6.